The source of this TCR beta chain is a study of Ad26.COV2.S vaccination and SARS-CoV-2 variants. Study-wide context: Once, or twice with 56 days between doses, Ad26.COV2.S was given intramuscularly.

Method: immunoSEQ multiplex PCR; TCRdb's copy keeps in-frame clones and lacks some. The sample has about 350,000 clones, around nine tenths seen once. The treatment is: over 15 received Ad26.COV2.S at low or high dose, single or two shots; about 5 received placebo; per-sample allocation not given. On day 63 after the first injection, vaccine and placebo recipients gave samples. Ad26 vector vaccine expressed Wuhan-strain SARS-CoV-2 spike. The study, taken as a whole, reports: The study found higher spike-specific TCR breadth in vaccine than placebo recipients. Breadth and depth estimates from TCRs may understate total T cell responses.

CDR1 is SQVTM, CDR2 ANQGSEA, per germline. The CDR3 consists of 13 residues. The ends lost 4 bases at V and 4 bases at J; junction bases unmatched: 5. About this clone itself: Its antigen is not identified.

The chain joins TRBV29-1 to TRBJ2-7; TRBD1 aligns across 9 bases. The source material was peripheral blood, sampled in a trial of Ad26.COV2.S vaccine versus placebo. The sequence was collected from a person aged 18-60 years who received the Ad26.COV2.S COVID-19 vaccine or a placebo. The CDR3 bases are TGCAGCGTTGGGGGACAGGGATTTTACGAGCAGTACTTC. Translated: CSVGGQGFYEQYF.